This section outlines one T cell receptor (beta chain) sequence together with its context. Its antigen is not yet known. The record has no base qualities; no much larger clone is one base away. The data were obtained in a study of blood T cell repertoires in COVID-19 (TCRdb year 2020). As for the study more broadly: Collaborator samples came from the United States, Italy and Spain and covered acute and convalescent phases of COVID-19. The samples were drawn from the first 160 participants of the ongoing ImmuneRACE study and from 1,254 subjects provided by 6 global collaborators. The repertoires were made available in a free public database intended to serve as a resource for research on the immune response to SARS-CoV-2. The material from the prospective study consisted of cDNA or gDNA derived from T cells, B-cell-depleted T cells, or PBMCs. The sample metadata nearly always contained a de-identified subject ID, COVID-19 status, age in years and sex. Where available, HLA class I and class II types were taken from metadata supplied by the sample provider and were not determined by assay-based typing. Deeply sampled blood TCRbeta repertoires from subjects exposed to, actively infected with, or recovered from COVID-19 were included in the dataset. The paper as a whole reports these results and caveats: Clinical and demographic metadata were provided uncurated, with the amount varying by source and participant.

The collaborating institutions used their own protocols to collect whole blood in K2EDTA tubes. Collaborator samples were shipped for TCRbeta analysis as frozen whole blood, isolated PBMCs, or DNA extracted from either sample type. TCRbeta CDR3 regions were amplified from genomic DNA by means of the immunoSEQ Assay, a bias-controlled multiplex PCR. In the original analysis: The number of nucleated cells in each sample was estimated from the amplification of reference gene primers within the assay. To quantify the absolute abundance of each unique TCRbeta CDR3 rearrangement, sequence reads were collapsed and filtered. For each sample, productive Simpson clonality was calculated by taking the square root of Simpson's diversity index across productive rearrangements. The table was pulled from immuneACCESS by TCRdb, which kept in-frame rearrangements only. Such tables lose some clones; where checked, under half of the loss comes from unresolved V genes, and the rest has no known cause. The V and J calls and clone size come from that table; D and trimming were worked out from the DNA. For this sample there are 95,000 to 110,000 clones; around four fifths appear just once. The ten top clones hold 4.3% of the sample.

Sequences were obtained from peripheral blood. This TCR was sampled from a man in his 70s with acute or convalescent COVID-19.

The CDR3 region: CASSRDREGYTF. The DNA sequence is as follows: TGTGCCAGCAGCAGGGACAGAGAAGGCTACACCTTC. The chain joins TRBV6-6 to TRBJ1-2; 7 bases in the middle match TRBD1. Reading the germline V gene (reference sequence) gives CDR1 MNHNY and CDR2 SVGAGI. At the junction V is shortened by 6 bases and J by 8 bases; bases outside the gene matches: 6. The CDR3 numbers 12 residues from cysteine through phenylalanine. Just the 36-base CDR3 DNA is kept, in frame starting at base 1.